This T cell receptor beta chain originates from a study of response to subunit inactivated influenza vaccine. Points from the study as a whole: The authors offered the suggestion that each seasonal influenza vaccination recruits few new T cells.

About this clonotype itself: Its target is unknown.

MiXCR, applied by TCRdb to the RT-PCR reads, yields one record per CDR3 protein. The table lists 710,000 or so distinct CDR3 sequences, about 15% of them singletons. The V and J ends lost 0 bases and 8 bases respectively, with 14 bases between them. This CDR3 has 15 amino acids. The germline V gene has CDR1 SGDLS and CDR2 YYNGEE. The sequence came from a man aged 45 to 65 who received an inactivated influenza vaccine. This rearrangement joins TRBV9 to TRBJ2-2, with a possible D match to TRBD1 (6 bases). The sample in question was PBMCs from blood, obtained 12 days after vaccination. The CDR3 is CASSVGHRVGGELFF. CDR3 bases: TGTGCCAGCAGCGTAGGTCACAGGGTAGGAGGGGAGCTGTTTTTT.